Sequencing of this T cell receptor (beta chain) was carried out in a study of early T cells in non-severe SARS-CoV-2 infection. Study-wide points: The study's VDJdb matching favored anti-spike CD8 responses and missed private and CD4 specificities.

TCRdb redid the calling of the 5' RACE reads with MiXCR, one entry per CDR3 protein. The table lists about 28,000 distinct CDR3 sequences, approximately 6.4% of them singletons. The trim removed 0 bases at V and 11 bases at J, leaving 10 bases unmatched. The CDR3 covers 17 residues. Germline V gene data show CDR1 as MGHRA and CDR2 as YSYEKL. Worth noting for this clonotype: Its antigen is unidentified.

The gene calls are TRBV4-1 and TRBJ2-1; 13 nucleotides align to TRBD2. Sequencing was performed on whole blood, taken at baseline. The receptor was derived from an adult who was a healthcare worker with PCR-confirmed SARS-CoV-2 infection or an uninfected control (not recorded which). CDR3 sequence: CASSQDQTSGRVAKQFF. CDR3 DNA: TGCGCCAGCAGCCAAGATCAAACTAGCGGGAGGGTGGCGAAGCAGTTCTTC.